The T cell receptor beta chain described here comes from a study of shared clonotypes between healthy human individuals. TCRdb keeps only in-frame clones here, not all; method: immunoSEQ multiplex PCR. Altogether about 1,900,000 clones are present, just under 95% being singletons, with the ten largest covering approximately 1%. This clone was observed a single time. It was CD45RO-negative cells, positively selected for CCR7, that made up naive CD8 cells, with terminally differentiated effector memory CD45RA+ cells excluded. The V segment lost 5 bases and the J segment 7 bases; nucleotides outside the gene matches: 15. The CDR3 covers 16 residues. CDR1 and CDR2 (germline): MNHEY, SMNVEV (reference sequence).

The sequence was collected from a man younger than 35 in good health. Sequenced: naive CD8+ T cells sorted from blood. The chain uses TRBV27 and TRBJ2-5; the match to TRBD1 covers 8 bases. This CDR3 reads CASSPGQGAPTATQYF. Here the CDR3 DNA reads TGTGCCAGCAGTCCTGGACAGGGTGCCCCTACCGCGACCCAGTACTTC.